This T cell receptor beta chain came from a study of B cell selection in AIRE deficiency. General study results and limits: Approximately 31% of healthy-shared Treg sequences were found among patient Tconv cells. Tconv and Treg cells from AIRE-deficient patients resembled healthy donors in TCRBV usage, CDR3 length and diversity. TCRbeta-only data showed about 35% of shared healthy Treg sequences in healthy Tconv.

The CDR3 extends over 16 amino acids. Germline V gene sequence: CDR1 SGHDT, CDR2 YYEEEE. Study processing details: About 6.1x10^4 patient and around 100,000 healthy donor TCRbeta sequences came from Tregs. Sequenced by immunoSEQ multiplex PCR; TCRdb stores in-frame clones only, minus some. That table is the source of V, J and clone size, and D and trimming were worked out from the DNA. Here the sample spans about 14,000 clones, around 93% being singletons. The regulatory T cell sort gate was CD4+CD25hiCD127low/negative. Worth noting for this clone: The antigen is not known. A read error may produce the germline difference seen at one junction end.

Sequenced material: Tregs sorted from PBMCs. The chain joins TRBV5-6 to TRBJ1-2; 10 bases map to TRBD1. The TCR comes from a human donor with AIRE deficiency. The CDR3 DNA follows: TGTGCTAGCGGCCCCGGGACAGGGGACGCCCTATATGGCTACACCTTT. Translation: CASGPGTGDALYGYTF.